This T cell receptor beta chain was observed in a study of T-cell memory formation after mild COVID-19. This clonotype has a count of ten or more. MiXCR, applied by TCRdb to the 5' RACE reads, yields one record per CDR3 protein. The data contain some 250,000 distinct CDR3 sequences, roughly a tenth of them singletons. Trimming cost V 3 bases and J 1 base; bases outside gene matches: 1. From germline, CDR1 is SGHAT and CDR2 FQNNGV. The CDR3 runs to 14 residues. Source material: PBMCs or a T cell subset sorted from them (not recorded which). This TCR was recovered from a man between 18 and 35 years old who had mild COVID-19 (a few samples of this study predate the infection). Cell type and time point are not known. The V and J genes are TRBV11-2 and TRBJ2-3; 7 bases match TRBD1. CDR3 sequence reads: CASSFDRGTDTQYF. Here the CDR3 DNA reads TGTGCCAGCAGCTTCGACAGGGGCACAGATACGCAGTATTTT.